This entry lists 12 T cell receptor beta chains sequenced from one sample in a study of OX40 agonist ivuxolimab in advanced cancers. Profiled with immunoSEQ multiplex PCR; TCRdb holds only in-frame clones, not every one. The sample lists around 94,000 clones, approximately 86% seen once, with 3.5% to 4% in the top ten. Here the sequenced sample was CD4+ or CD8+ T cells sorted from blood, taken in a trial of the OX40 agonist ivuxolimab. The receptors shown here come from an adult with an advanced solid tumor such as melanoma, head and neck, liver or kidney cancer.

This clone was seen just once. This rearrangement joins TRBV28 to TRBJ2-1; no clear D gene. CDR1 and CDR2 (germline): MDHEN, SYDVKM. The V and J ends lost 6 bases and 7 bases respectively, with 7 bases between them. The CDR3 runs to 11 residues. CDR3 in amino acids: CASSYVNEQFF. The CDR3 DNA is TGTGCCAGCAGCTATGTAAATGAGCAGTTCTTC.

The chain recombines TRBV7-8 with TRBJ2-3; D is possibly TRBD2 (6 bases). Germline values: CDR1 SGHVS, CDR2 FQNEAQ. The length of the CDR3 is 13 residues. V was shortened by 2 bases and J by 7 bases, with 10 bases between the two germline ends. The CDR3 reads CASSLRRVNTQYF. The CDR3 region has the DNA TGTGCCAGCAGCTTAAGGAGGGTAAATACGCAGTATTTT.

DNA for the CDR3: TGTGCCAGCAGTTACTCGATACGGACAGGGAGTCTTGGCTACACCTTC. Protein sequence: CASSYSIRTGSLGYTF. The V call is TRBV6-5, the J call TRBJ1-2; TRBD1 matches at 8 bases. Germline CDR1 MNHEY, CDR2 SVGAGI. V dropped 0 bases and J dropped 7; count of bases not matched to a gene: 10. The CDR3 contains 16 residues.

The gene calls are TRBV19 and TRBJ1-5; D unclear. Trimming removed 5 bases from V and 1 base from J, with 18 bases in between. Germline CDR1 reads LNHDA; CDR2 reads SQIVND (reference sequence). This CDR3 contains 17 residues. The CDR3 region is CASSPHLSWRSNQPQHF. CDR3 in DNA: TGTGCCAGTAGTCCCCATCTATCTTGGAGAAGCAATCAGCCCCAGCATTTT.

The DNA of the CDR3 is TGTGCCATCAGTGAGACCGGGACAGGTAATCGCCGCGAGCAGTACTTC. Translated: CAISETGTGNRREQYF. The chain combines TRBV10-3 with TRBJ2-7, with TRBD1 matching over 8 bases. CDR3 length equals 16 residues. Germline CDR1 and CDR2: ENHRY and SYGVKD. Losses at the gene ends were 2 bases for V and 6 bases for J; bases not matched to a gene: 12.

The chain carries TRBV5-4 and TRBJ1-2; tentative D call: TRBD1 (6 bases). Germline assignment: CDR1 SGHNT and CDR2 YYREEE (reference sequence). V lost 4 bases and J lost 2, with 18 bases in between. The CDR3 loop spans 16 amino acids. CDR3 region: CASSPGGAANNYGYTF. The CDR3 nucleotides read TGTGCCAGCAGCCCGGGGGGGGCAGCAAACAACTATGGCTACACCTTC.

The chain carries TRBV13 and TRBJ2-7; 8 bases line up with TRBD2. The CDR3 loop spans 15 amino acids. V lost 2 bases, J lost 4 bases, and 7 bases stayed unmatched. Germline-derived CDR1 and CDR2 are PRHDT and FYEKMQ (reference sequence). The CDR3 protein is CASSLRGTREYEQYF. CDR3 sequence (DNA): TGTGCCAGCAGCTTAAGGGGGACTAGAGAGTACGAGCAGTACTTC.

The CDR3: CASTGGGVRELFF. CDR3 nucleotides: TGTGCCAGTACAGGGGGCGGCGTTCGGGAGCTGTTTTTT. V is TRBV19 and J is TRBJ2-2; 8 nucleotides match TRBD1. The trim removed 7 bases at V and 9 bases at J, leaving 7 bases unmatched. Germline V CDR1 and CDR2: LNHDA, SQIVND (reference sequence). The length of the CDR3 is 13 residues.

The chain links TRBV19 to TRBJ2-1, with D hard to call. Trimming removed 3 bases at V and 5 bases at J, with 8 bases between. The V gene's germline CDR1 is LNHDA and CDR2 SQIVND (reference sequence). This CDR3 spans 13 amino acids. CDR3 in amino acids: CASSMGPNNEQFF. The CDR3 region has the DNA TGTGCCAGTAGTATGGGCCCCAACAATGAGCAGTTCTTC.

V and J are TRBV28 and TRBJ2-5, with TRBD1 matching 8 bases. The CDR3 sequence is 15 residues long. V lost 2 bases and J lost 4; bases outside the gene matches: 6. The V gene's germline CDR1 is MDHEN and CDR2 SYDVKM. CDR3 in DNA: TGTGCCAGCAGTTTAACGAGGACAGGGACAGAGACCCAGTACTTC. The encoded protein is CASSLTRTGTETQYF.

This clone has a single count. This chain's CDR3 is CSAGQGFEAFF. Written as DNA, the CDR3 is TGCAGTGCGGGACAGGGCTTCGAAGCTTTCTTT. The chain carries TRBV20-1 and TRBJ1-1; 9 bases line up with TRBD1. This CDR3 spans 11 amino acids. V gave up 6 bases and J gave up 8 bases; unmatched junction bases: 4. Germline values: CDR1 DFQATT, CDR2 SNEGSKA (reference sequence).

The V gene is TRBV5-5, the J gene TRBJ2-7; perhaps TRBD1 as D (6 bases). This CDR3 region has 13 residues. CDR1 and CDR2 from the germline V gene are SGHKS and YYEKEE (reference sequence). V was shortened by 2 bases and J by 3 bases, with 9 bases between the two germline ends. CDR3 in DNA: TGTGCCAGCAGCTTTACAGGGTACTACGAGCAGTACTTC. This translates into CASSFTGYYEQYF. Looking up the rest from reference TRBV5-5 and TRBJ2-7 gives the full variable domain: DAGVTQSPTHLIKTRGQQVTLRCSPISGHKSVSWYQQVLGQGPQFIFQYYEKEERGRGNFPDRFSARQFPNYSSELNVNALLLGDSALYLCASSFTGYYEQYFGPGTRLTVT.